This T cell receptor (beta chain) emerged from a study of control samples from healthy donors and cancer patients. This CDR3 is built from 13 residues. Per the germline V gene, CDR1 is SGHTA and CDR2 is FQGNSA. V lost 2 bases, J lost 1 base, and 5 bases lay in between. Clones were sequenced by immunoSEQ multiplex PCR, and TCRdb holds only the in-frame ones, with some missing. The data hold about 65,000 clones, with 75% to 95% observed a single time. V and J are TRBV7-2 and TRBJ2-5; D unclear. This sequence originates from a woman in her forties or fifties with colorectal cancer. Sequenced material: PBMCs. Here the CDR3 DNA reads TGTGCCAGCAGCTTATTATCCCAAGAGACCCAGTACTTC. This translates into CASSLLSQETQYF.